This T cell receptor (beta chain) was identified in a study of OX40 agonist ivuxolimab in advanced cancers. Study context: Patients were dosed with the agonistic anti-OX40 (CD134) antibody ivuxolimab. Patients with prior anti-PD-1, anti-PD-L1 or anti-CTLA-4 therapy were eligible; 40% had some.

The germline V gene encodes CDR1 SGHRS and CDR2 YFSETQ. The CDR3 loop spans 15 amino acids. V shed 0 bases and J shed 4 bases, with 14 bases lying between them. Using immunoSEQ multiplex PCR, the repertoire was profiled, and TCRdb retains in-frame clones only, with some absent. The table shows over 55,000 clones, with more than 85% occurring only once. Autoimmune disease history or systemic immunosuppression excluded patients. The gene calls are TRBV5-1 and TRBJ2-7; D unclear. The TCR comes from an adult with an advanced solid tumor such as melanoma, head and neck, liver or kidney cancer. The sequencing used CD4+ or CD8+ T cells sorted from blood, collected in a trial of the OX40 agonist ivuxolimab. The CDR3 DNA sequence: TGCGCCAGCAGCTTGGCAGGACGGAAGATATACGAGCAGTACTTC. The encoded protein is CASSLAGRKIYEQYF.